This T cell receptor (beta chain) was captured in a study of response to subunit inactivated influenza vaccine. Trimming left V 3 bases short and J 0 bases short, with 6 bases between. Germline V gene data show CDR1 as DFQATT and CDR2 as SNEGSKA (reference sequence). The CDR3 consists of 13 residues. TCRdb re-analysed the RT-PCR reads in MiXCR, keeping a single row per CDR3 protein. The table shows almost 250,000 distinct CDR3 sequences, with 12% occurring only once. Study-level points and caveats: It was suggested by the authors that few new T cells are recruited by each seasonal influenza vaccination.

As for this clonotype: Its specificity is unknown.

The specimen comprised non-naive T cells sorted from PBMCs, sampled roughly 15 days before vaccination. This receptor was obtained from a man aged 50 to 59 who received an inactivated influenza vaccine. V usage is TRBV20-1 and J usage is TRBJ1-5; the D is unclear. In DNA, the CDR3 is TGCAGTGCTAGGACTAATAGCAATCAGCCCCAGCATTTT. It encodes CSARTNSNQPQHF.